This T cell receptor (beta chain) was recorded in a study of siplizumab effects on memory and regulatory T cells (dated by TCRdb to the late 2010s). Broadly, across the study: The study examined how the anti-CD2 antibody siplizumab affects alloreactive T-cell subsets in allogeneic mixed lymphocyte reactions built from human PBMCs.

With respect to this clone: Its antigen is not yet known. Within one base of it there is no much larger clone, and no base qualities were kept.

Looking up the germline V gene yields CDR1 SGHDN and CDR2 FVKESK. Spanning cysteine to phenylalanine, the CDR3 consists of 14 amino acids. Only the CDR3 DNA stays, 42 bases, in frame from base 1. Trimming removed 3 bases from V and 7 bases from J, leaving 16 bases between the germline ends. Sorted unstimulated T cells, along with proliferating T cells recovered from mixed lymphocyte reactions, underwent TCRbeta CDR3 sequencing. Fresh whole blood from about 9 HLA-typed healthy donors was used as the source from which PBMCs were isolated. Results and caveats for the whole study, not just this receptor: About 80-96% of proliferating CD4+ or CD8+ clones could not be given a naive or memory phenotype. Whether proliferating Tregs from siplizumab cultures actually had suppressive function was not functionally confirmed. Greater diversity appeared to be present in unstimulated naive T cells than in memory T cells, and a substantial contribution to the alloresponse seemed to be made by naive cells. Siplizumab significantly reduced the cumulative frequency of alloreactive sequences traceable to unstimulated CD4+ memory T cells. Of the alloreactive CD4+ clones that could be mapped, the Treg-derived share averaged about 70% with siplizumab compared with under 35% in control reactions. Sequences below about 10^-5 frequency were poorly captured, so only a minor fraction of alloreactive clones could be mapped to unstimulated subsets.

The library was produced with the immunoSEQ multiplex PCR assay. About 10^5 TCR templates per sample were assayed by the deep sequencing platform. Genomic DNA extracted from sorted T cells was used for TCRbeta CDR3 sequencing. As for the original processing: The R programming language was used for the clonal analysis of the TCRbeta CDR3 data. Unstimulated samples were compared with post-reaction CFSE-low samples to define alloreactive CD4+ and CD8+ clones. By matching sequences to the repertoires of sorted unstimulated Treg and non-Treg cells, each alloreactive CD4+ clone was assigned a regulatory or non-regulatory origin. TCRdb carries this immuneACCESS record with in-frame sequences only. Its versions omit some clonotypes, under half of them owing to an unresolved V gene in the studies checked, with the rest unexplained. The DNA was the basis for D and trimming; V, J and clone size are from that table. This sample has some 88,000 clones in its table, and 75% to 90% of those were observed once. The ten top clones hold roughly 14% of the sample.

This clonotype originated in a human donor in good health. Recombination connected TRBV14 to TRBJ2-7; possibly the D gene is TRBD2, per 6 matching bases. Sequenced: CD4+ T cells sorted from blood. Here the CDR3 is given as CASSHRRGSREQYF. Read as DNA, the sequence is TGTGCCAGCAGCCATAGGAGGGGTTCTAGGGAGCAGTACTTC.